Listed below are T cell receptor beta chains from one sample, sequenced in a study of control samples from healthy donors and cancer patients. Using immunoSEQ multiplex PCR, the repertoire was profiled, and TCRdb retains in-frame clones only, with some absent. The sample carries approximately 79,000 clones, approximately 90% recorded once. Specimen: blood. The source of these receptors is a man in his fifties in good health. Both conserved end residues are part of each CDR3. The order of the fields is V gene, J gene, D gene, CDR3 protein. D genes are given only for firm matches.

v_gene: TRBV5-1
j_gene: TRBJ2-5
d_gene: TRBD2
CDR3aa: CASSPTSGGETQYF

v_gene: TRBV7-9
j_gene: TRBJ2-1
d_gene: -
CDR3aa: CASHGGRPLLNEQFF

v_gene: TRBV19
j_gene: TRBJ2-1
d_gene: TRBD1
CDR3aa: CASSIQSDPDRVRFF

v_gene: TRBV5-4
j_gene: TRBJ1-4
d_gene: -
CDR3aa: CASSARTDFNEKLFF

v_gene: TRBV6-4
j_gene: TRBJ1-2
d_gene: TRBD1
CDR3aa: CASSHGTEYGYTF

v_gene: TRBV11-2
j_gene: TRBJ1-1
d_gene: -
CDR3aa: CASSLAPGQNTEAFF

v_gene: TRBV9
j_gene: TRBJ1-1
d_gene: -
CDR3aa: CASSAENTEAFF

v_gene: TRBV7-2
j_gene: TRBJ1-6
d_gene: -
CDR3aa: CASSLVGRPSYNSPLHF

v_gene: TRBV5-1
j_gene: TRBJ2-3
d_gene: TRBD1
CDR3aa: CASSLVDRSTDTQYF

v_gene: TRBV4-2
j_gene: TRBJ2-7
d_gene: -
CDR3aa: CASSQDRYEQYF

v_gene: TRBV5-5
j_gene: TRBJ1-5
d_gene: TRBD1
CDR3aa: CASIPGQASNQPQHF

v_gene: TRBV30
j_gene: TRBJ1-3
d_gene: -
CDR3aa: CAWSVGGRLGNTIYF

v_gene: TRBV5-6
j_gene: TRBJ1-1
d_gene: TRBD1
CDR3aa: CASSHPGQGANPEAFF

v_gene: TRBV29-1
j_gene: TRBJ1-1
d_gene: TRBD1
CDR3aa: CSVDPDRGPHEAFF

v_gene: TRBV19
j_gene: TRBJ1-2
d_gene: -
CDR3aa: CASSIVLSKPWYGYTF

v_gene: TRBV12-3/TRBV12-4
j_gene: TRBJ1-3
d_gene: -
CDR3aa: CASRGLGNTIYF

v_gene: TRBV7-2
j_gene: TRBJ1-6
d_gene: -
CDR3aa: CASTILGSPLHF

v_gene: TRBV24-1
j_gene: TRBJ2-7
d_gene: -
CDR3aa: CATSENSYEQYF

v_gene: TRBV9
j_gene: TRBJ2-7
d_gene: TRBD1
CDR3aa: CASSVGGQNYEQYF

v_gene: TRBV18
j_gene: TRBJ2-5
d_gene: -
CDR3aa: CASSPKDPPGRETQYF

v_gene: TRBV9
j_gene: TRBJ1-2
d_gene: -
CDR3aa: CASSAYNYGYTF

v_gene: TRBV9
j_gene: TRBJ1-1
d_gene: TRBD1
CDR3aa: CASSDAGTANTEAFF

v_gene: TRBV4-2
j_gene: TRBJ2-1
d_gene: -
CDR3aa: CASSQDEGGYNEQFF

v_gene: TRBV2
j_gene: TRBJ1-2
d_gene: -
CDR3aa: CASSVEGGTDGYTF

v_gene: TRBV28
j_gene: TRBJ1-2
d_gene: TRBD1
CDR3aa: CASSDLPGQGVSYGYTF

v_gene: TRBV10-2
j_gene: TRBJ1-5
d_gene: -
CDR3aa: CATRDTNQPQHF

v_gene: TRBV2
j_gene: TRBJ2-6
d_gene: -
CDR3aa: CASSATSILTF

v_gene: TRBV19
j_gene: TRBJ1-3
d_gene: -
CDR3aa: CASSPSDSRGGNTIYF

v_gene: TRBV7-2
j_gene: TRBJ1-1
d_gene: TRBD1
CDR3aa: CASSRKRQGSRVDVPEAFF

v_gene: TRBV20-1
j_gene: TRBJ1-5
d_gene: -
CDR3aa: CSASHREKPQHF

v_gene: TRBV7-9
j_gene: TRBJ1-2
d_gene: -
CDR3aa: CASSWYLGENYGYTF

v_gene: TRBV5-1
j_gene: TRBJ2-1
d_gene: -
CDR3aa: CASSLGGQSSYNEQFF

v_gene: TRBV19
j_gene: TRBJ2-2
d_gene: TRBD1
CDR3aa: CASSIGQGGAGELFF

v_gene: TRBV4-1
j_gene: TRBJ1-6
d_gene: -
CDR3aa: CASSQGLSSPLHF

v_gene: TRBV15
j_gene: TRBJ2-2
d_gene: TRBD1
CDR3aa: CATTGTGGIGELFF

v_gene: TRBV10-3
j_gene: TRBJ2-5
d_gene: -
CDR3aa: CAISGSPGKGQETQYF

v_gene: TRBV4-2
j_gene: TRBJ1-5
d_gene: -
CDR3aa: CASSQAMRGNQPQHF

v_gene: TRBV6-5
j_gene: TRBJ1-6
d_gene: -
CDR3aa: CASGSRVGDSPLHF

v_gene: TRBV12-3/TRBV12-4
j_gene: TRBJ1-2
d_gene: -
CDR3aa: CASSSTANYGYTF

v_gene: TRBV3-1/TRBV3-2
j_gene: TRBJ2-2
d_gene: TRBD2
CDR3aa: CASSPRFLAGGNTGELFF

v_gene: TRBV6-6
j_gene: TRBJ2-2
d_gene: -
CDR3aa: CASSYSRRGNTGELFF